This T cell receptor (beta chain) is drawn from a study of T cells in Graves' hyperthyroidism and ophthalmopathy. The TCR beta CDR3 regions underwent amplification using RNA transcripts as the source. The TCR CDR3 was amplified in a first-round RT-PCR using the HTBI primer set. Using its own MiXCR run on the multiplex PCR reads, TCRdb lists one record per CDR3 protein. This repertoire shows a few hundred thousand distinct CDR3 sequences, 17% found once; its top ten account for roughly a sixth. The CDR3 length is 13 residues. The V and J ends lost 3 bases and 6 bases respectively, with 10 bases between them. This clonotype appeared many times.

The chain carries TRBV12-3 or TRBV12-4 and TRBJ2-3; no definite D call. Sequenced material: blood. The TCR comes from a woman between 18 and 30 years old with Graves' ophthalmopathy. CDR3: CASSFNARDTQYF. The DNA for the CDR3 is TGTGCCAGCAGTTTTAATGCTCGGGATACGCAGTATTTT.